A selection of T cell receptor beta chains follows, all from one sample in a study of T cell responses to AZD1222 COVID-19 vaccine. Clones were read by immunoSEQ multiplex PCR, and TCRdb kept only the in-frame ones, dropping some. The repertoire holds about 130,000 clones, around 90% seen once, with approximately 2% in the top ten. Material: peripheral blood, obtained on day 0 of AZD1222 vaccination. Receptor source: an adult in good health. Each CDR3 is given with its conserved first and last residue. The order of the fields is V gene, D gene, CDR3 length, clone size, J gene, CDR3 DNA, CDR3 protein. The D gene is left open where the match is weak. Clone size is not always given. Where it is, it says once, few, many or a class for expanded clones.

V: TRBV4-1; D: .; length: 15; size: .; J: TRBJ1-6; DNA: TGCGCCAGCAGCCAGGTCGGCAGAGCGAATTCACCCCTCCACTTT; CDR3: CASSQVGRANSPLHF
V: TRBV4-2; D: .; length: 15; size: .; J: TRBJ2-3; DNA: TGTGCCAGCAGCCAAGATTGGGGGTTAGCAGATACGCAGTATTTT; CDR3: CASSQDWGLADTQYF
V: TRBV28; D: .; length: 14; size: .; J: TRBJ2-7; DNA: TGTGCCAGCAGTTGGGGCAGGGAGACCTACGAGCAGTACTTC; CDR3: CASSWGRETYEQYF
V: TRBV5-4; D: .; length: 14; size: few; J: TRBJ2-2; DNA: TGTGCCAGCAGCTTGGAGGGTCGGGCCGGGGAGCTGTTTTTT; CDR3: CASSLEGRAGELFF
V: TRBV18; D: .; length: 14; size: .; J: TRBJ1-6; DNA: TGTGCCAGCTCAGACGGAATTTATAATTCACCCCTCCACTTT; CDR3: CASSDGIYNSPLHF
V: TRBV29-1; D: TRBD1; length: 13; size: .; J: TRBJ1-2; DNA: TGCAGCGTTGCTGTCTCAGGGGGTTATGGCTACACCTTC; CDR3: CSVAVSGGYGYTF
V: TRBV5-4; D: TRBD1; length: 14; size: .; J: TRBJ1-5; DNA: TGTGCCAGCTCGGAGGCAGGGGGCAGTCAGCCCCAGCATTTT; CDR3: CASSEAGGSQPQHF
V: TRBV4-3; D: TRBD1; length: 13; size: .; J: TRBJ1-4; DNA: TGCGCCAGCAGCCTGGACAGGGAGGAAAAACTGTTTTTT; CDR3: CASSLDREEKLFF
V: TRBV12-3/TRBV12-4; D: .; length: 13; size: .; J: TRBJ2-3; DNA: TGTGCCAGCAGCCGGGAGCCCACAGATACGCAGTATTTT; CDR3: CASSREPTDTQYF
V: TRBV6-5; D: TRBD1; length: 13; size: .; J: TRBJ1-5; DNA: TGTGCCAGCAGTAGGGACAGGAATCAGCCCCAGCATTTT; CDR3: CASSRDRNQPQHF
V: TRBV15; D: .; length: 13; size: few; J: TRBJ1-5; DNA: TGTGCCACCAGCAGAGACATTGATCAGCCCCAGCATTTT; CDR3: CATSRDIDQPQHF
V: TRBV11-3; D: TRBD2; length: 14; size: .; J: TRBJ2-1; DNA: TGTGCCAGCAGTGGCGGGGGGGGAGATAATGAGCAGTTCTTC; CDR3: CASSGGGGDNEQFF
V: TRBV5-1; D: TRBD1; length: 15; size: .; J: TRBJ1-4; DNA: TGCGCCAGCAGCTCGTCCGGGACAGGCTATGAAAAACTGTTTTTT; CDR3: CASSSSGTGYEKLFF
V: TRBV7-3; D: .; length: 14; size: .; J: TRBJ1-1; DNA: TGTGCCAGCAGCTTAGAAGGAGATAACACTGAAGCTTTCTTT; CDR3: CASSLEGDNTEAFF
V: TRBV4-3; D: TRBD1; length: 15; size: .; J: TRBJ2-4; DNA: TGCGCCAGCAGCCCCGGGACAGGGGAGGTAAACATTCAGTACTTC; CDR3: CASSPGTGEVNIQYF
V: TRBV9; D: .; length: 14; size: .; J: TRBJ1-2; DNA: TGTGCCAGCAGCGCGTCCCTTAGAAGCTATGGCTACACCTTC; CDR3: CASSASLRSYGYTF
V: TRBV14; D: .; length: 16; size: .; J: TRBJ2-1; DNA: TGTGCCAGCAGCGGTGGAAAGACGAGCTCCTACAATGAGCAGTTCTTC; CDR3: CASSGGKTSSYNEQFF
V: TRBV2; D: TRBD1; length: 15; size: once; J: TRBJ1-6; DNA: TGTGCCAGCAGGGGGGACAGGGGCTTCAATTCACCCCTCCACTTT; CDR3: CASRGDRGFNSPLHF
V: TRBV19; D: TRBD1; length: 15; size: .; J: TRBJ1-3; DNA: TGTGCCAGTAGTATCGACAGGGGGATTGGAAACACCATATATTTT; CDR3: CASSIDRGIGNTIYF
V: TRBV10-3; D: .; length: 14; size: .; J: TRBJ2-7; DNA: TGTGCCATCAGTGAGTTTGGCGGGTCCTACGAGCAGTACTTC; CDR3: CAISEFGGSYEQYF
V: TRBV24-1; D: TRBD2; length: 18; size: .; J: TRBJ2-2; DNA: TGTGCCACCAGTCGGACTAGCGGGGGGCCAACGAACACCGGGGAGCTGTTTTTT; CDR3: CATSRTSGGPTNTGELFF
V: TRBV27; D: .; length: 12; size: .; J: TRBJ2-7; DNA: TGTGCCAGCAGCCCAAACTCCTACGAGCAGTACTTC; CDR3: CASSPNSYEQYF
V: TRBV7-8; D: TRBD1; length: 13; size: .; J: TRBJ1-6; DNA: TGTGCCAGCAACCCGGGACAGAATTCACCCCTCCACTTT; CDR3: CASNPGQNSPLHF
V: TRBV9; D: .; length: 15; size: .; J: TRBJ2-7; DNA: TGTGCCAGCAGCGTAGCCCAGGGGGGCAACTACGAGCAGTACTTC; CDR3: CASSVAQGGNYEQYF
V: TRBV7-9; D: .; length: 14; size: .; J: TRBJ1-2; DNA: TGTGCCAGCAGCTTATCCGGGACTCACTATGGCTACACCTTC; CDR3: CASSLSGTHYGYTF
V: TRBV5-6; D: TRBD1; length: 15; size: .; J: TRBJ1-3; DNA: TGTGCCAGCAGCTTGGTCGGGACAGAGGGAAACACCATATATTTT; CDR3: CASSLVGTEGNTIYF
V: TRBV4-1; D: .; length: 19; size: once; J: TRBJ1-5; DNA: TGCGCCAGCAGCCAAGCCTCTGATGTGGCTTCCTATAGCAATCAGCCCCAGCATTTT; CDR3: CASSQASDVASYSNQPQHF
V: TRBV7-2; D: .; length: 14; size: .; J: TRBJ1-5; DNA: TGTGCCAGCAGCCCTCGCAGGGACAATCAGCCCCAGCATTTT; CDR3: CASSPRRDNQPQHF
V: TRBV3-1/TRBV3-2; D: .; length: 19; size: .; J: TRBJ1-5; DNA: TGTGCCAGCAGCCCCTACAAACAGGGAGAGGCTGCCGGCAATCAGCCCCAGCATTTT; CDR3: CASSPYKQGEAAGNQPQHF
V: TRBV4-2; D: TRBD1; length: 16; size: .; J: TRBJ2-7; DNA: TGTGCCAGCAGCCAAGTTGAAACAGGGGCCCCCTACGAGCAGTACTTC; CDR3: CASSQVETGAPYEQYF
V: TRBV19; D: .; length: 15; size: .; J: TRBJ2-7; DNA: TGTGCCAGTAGCTTCCGGGACTCCGTCTCCTACGAGCAGTACTTC; CDR3: CASSFRDSVSYEQYF
V: TRBV6-6; D: .; length: 11; size: .; J: TRBJ2-1; DNA: TGTGCCAGCGAGTATAGCAATGAGCAGTTCTTC; CDR3: CASEYSNEQFF
V: TRBV11-3; D: .; length: 14; size: .; J: TRBJ1-1; DNA: TGTGCCAGCAGCTTAAGGGCGGAGAACACTGAAGCTTTCTTT; CDR3: CASSLRAENTEAFF
V: TRBV6-1; D: TRBD1; length: 14; size: once; J: TRBJ2-7; DNA: TGTGCCAGCAGTGAAGAGGGGGCCACCTACGAGCAGTACTTC; CDR3: CASSEEGATYEQYF
V: TRBV4-3; D: .; length: 18; size: .; J: TRBJ2-1; DNA: TGCGCCAGCAGCCATCTATGGCTGGCAGGGAGTAGGGACAATGAGCAGTTCTTC; CDR3: CASSHLWLAGSRDNEQFF
V: TRBV9; D: .; length: 12; size: .; J: TRBJ2-1; DNA: TGTGCCAGCAGCGTAGGAGGTAGTGAGCAGTTCTTC; CDR3: CASSVGGSEQFF
V: TRBV19; D: TRBD1; length: 16; size: .; J: TRBJ2-7; DNA: TGTGCCAGTAGCGGTAGTAGGGACAGGGCAGGTTTCGAGCAGTACTTC; CDR3: CASSGSRDRAGFEQYF
V: TRBV5-1; D: .; length: 15; size: .; J: TRBJ2-3; DNA: TGCGCCAGCACAATGAGGGACCGTAGCACAGATACGCAGTATTTT; CDR3: CASTMRDRSTDTQYF
V: TRBV3-1/TRBV3-2; D: .; length: 15; size: .; J: TRBJ1-2; DNA: TGTGCCAGCAGCCCGCAGGTAGGGGGGGCGGAAGGCTACACCTTC; CDR3: CASSPQVGGAEGYTF
V: TRBV19; D: TRBD1; length: 13; size: .; J: TRBJ1-6; DNA: TGTGCCAGCGTAAACAGGGGTAGTTCACCCCTCCACTTT; CDR3: CASVNRGSSPLHF
V: TRBV7-2; D: .; length: 17; size: .; J: TRBJ1-6; DNA: TGTGCCAGCAGCCCCCGGGTGGTGGGGGCCTATAATTCACCCCTCCACTTT; CDR3: CASSPRVVGAYNSPLHF
V: TRBV19; D: .; length: 15; size: once; J: TRBJ1-2; DNA: TGTGCCAGTAGACCCGGACAGTCACGGCTCTATGGCTACACCTTC; CDR3: CASRPGQSRLYGYTF
V: TRBV6-4; D: .; length: 13; size: .; J: TRBJ1-2; DNA: TGTGCCAGCAGTGCTCAGGGTGGGCTTGGCTACACCTTC; CDR3: CASSAQGGLGYTF
V: TRBV18; D: .; length: 15; size: .; J: TRBJ1-2; DNA: TGTGCCAGCTCACCCGTCTTCCAGAACTTATATGGCTACACCTTC; CDR3: CASSPVFQNLYGYTF
V: TRBV7-9; D: .; length: 17; size: .; J: TRBJ2-4; DNA: TGTGCCAGCAGCCAAATACGGGACACCTTAGCCAAAAACATTCAGTACTTC; CDR3: CASSQIRDTLAKNIQYF
V: TRBV19; D: .; length: 12; size: .; J: TRBJ1-1; DNA: TGTGCCAGTAGTATCCGGGGCACTGAAGCTTTCTTT; CDR3: CASSIRGTEAFF
V: TRBV3-1/TRBV3-2; D: .; length: 14; size: .; J: TRBJ1-4; DNA: TGTGCCAGCAGCCTTACCGGGACGGTAGAAAAACTGTTTTTT; CDR3: CASSLTGTVEKLFF
V: TRBV5-4; D: .; length: 17; size: .; J: TRBJ1-2; DNA: TGTGCCAGCAGCTTGGATCGGTGGGGGCTCGGTGACTATGGCTACACCTTC; CDR3: CASSLDRWGLGDYGYTF
V: TRBV10-3; D: TRBD1; length: 16; size: .; J: TRBJ2-5; DNA: TGTGCCATCAGTGATCCCCTCAGGGACAGGGGAGAGACCCAGTACTTC; CDR3: CAISDPLRDRGETQYF
V: TRBV5-4; D: .; length: 15; size: .; J: TRBJ2-7; DNA: TGTGCCAGCAGCAAACAAGGAGGGGGCCGGTACGAGCAGTACTTC; CDR3: CASSKQGGGRYEQYF
V: TRBV24-1; D: TRBD1; length: 14; size: .; J: TRBJ2-1; DNA: TGTGCCAACCGGGACAGGGGTTATCCGAATGAGCAGTTCTTC; CDR3: CANRDRGYPNEQFF
V: TRBV13; D: .; length: 14; size: .; J: TRBJ1-4; DNA: TGTGCCAGCAGCTTCCGGGAGGCTAATGAAAAACTGTTTTTT; CDR3: CASSFREANEKLFF
V: TRBV2; D: .; length: 14; size: .; J: TRBJ2-1; DNA: TGTGCCAGCAGTGAGTTGGGCTCCTACAATGAGCAGTTCTTC; CDR3: CASSELGSYNEQFF
V: TRBV18; D: .; length: 12; size: .; J: TRBJ2-2; DNA: TGTGCCAGCTCACCCGAGCCCGGGGAGCTGTTTTTT; CDR3: CASSPEPGELFF